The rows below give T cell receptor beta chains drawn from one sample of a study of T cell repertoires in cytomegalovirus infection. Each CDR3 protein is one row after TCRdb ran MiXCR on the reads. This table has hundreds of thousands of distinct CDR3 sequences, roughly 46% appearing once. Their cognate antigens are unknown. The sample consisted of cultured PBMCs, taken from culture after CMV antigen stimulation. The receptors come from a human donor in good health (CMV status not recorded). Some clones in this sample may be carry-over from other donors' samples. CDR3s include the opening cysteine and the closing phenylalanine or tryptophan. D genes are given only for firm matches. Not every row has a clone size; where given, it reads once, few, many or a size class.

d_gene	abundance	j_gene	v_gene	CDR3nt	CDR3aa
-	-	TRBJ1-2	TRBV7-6	TGTGCCAGCAGCTCGGAGGTGGCGGGCTATGGCTACACCTTC	CASSSEVAGYGYTF
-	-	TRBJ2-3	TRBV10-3	TGTGCCATCAGTGTGGCGAGAACAGCACAAGATACGCAGTATTTT	CAISVARTAQDTQYF
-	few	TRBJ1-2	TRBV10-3	TGTGCCATCACCACGGATACTGAGAGGGGCTACACCTTC	CAITTDTERGYTF
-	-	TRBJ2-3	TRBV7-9	TGTGCCAGCAGCCTAGGCCATGTTGGGGATACGCAGTATTTT	CASSLGHVGDTQYF
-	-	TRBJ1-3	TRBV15	TGTGCCACCAGTGGATCCAGGGCCGGTGGAAACACCATATATTTT	CATSGSRAGGNTIYF
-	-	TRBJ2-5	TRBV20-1	TGCAGTGCTAGACGCCCCAAGCACCAAGAGACCCAGTACTTC	CSARRPKHQETQYF
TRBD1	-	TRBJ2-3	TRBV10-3	TGTGCCATCAGTGGAAGACAGGGAGTTCGCCGCACAGATACGCAGTATTTT	CAISGRQGVRRTDTQYF
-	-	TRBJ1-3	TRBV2	TGTGCCAGCAGTACACGGGACACCATATATTTT	CASSTRDTIYF
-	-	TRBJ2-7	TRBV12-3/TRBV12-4	TGTGCCAGCAGCCAGACAGATTACGAGCAGTACTTC	CASSQTDYEQYF
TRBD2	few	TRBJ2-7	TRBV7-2	TGTGCCAGCAGCTTAAGTCGGACTAGATTGGCCTACGAGCAGTACTTC	CASSLSRTRLAYEQYF
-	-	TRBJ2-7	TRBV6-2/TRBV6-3	TGTGCCAGCAGTTACCCAGTCCCGTCCGGGCTTCGTCTCTACGAGCAGTACTTC	CASSYPVPSGLRLYEQYF
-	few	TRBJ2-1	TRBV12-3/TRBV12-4	TGTGCCAGCAGTTTACAGGGTCCTCGCTACAATGAGCAGTTCTTC	CASSLQGPRYNEQFF
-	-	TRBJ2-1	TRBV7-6	TGTGCCAGCAGCTTAGCGGGAGTAGCATCCTCCTACAATGAGCAGTTCTTC	CASSLAGVASSYNEQFF